A single sample gave rise to the 20 T cell receptor beta chains below, sequenced in a study of cytomegalovirus exposure and HLA in healthy donors. PCR primers comprised 60 Vbeta and 13 Jbeta primers. Repertoires were generated with immunoSEQ multiplex PCR, while TCRdb's copy carries only in-frame clones and drops some. The data contain about 130,000 clones, about 81% of them singletons. Specimen: PBMCs. The source is a middle-aged woman in good health and CMV-seropositive.

The V gene is TRBV7-8, the J gene TRBJ1-2, with D perhaps TRBD1 (6 bases). Trimming left V 5 bases short and J 8 bases short, with 21 bases between. Germline V gene data show CDR1 as SGHVS and CDR2 as FQNEAQ. The CDR3 is made up of 15 amino acids. CDR3 region: CASSPRAGVTGGYTF. CDR3 bases: TGTGCCAGCAGCCCCAGAGCAGGGGTTACTGGCGGCTACACCTTC.

The V gene is TRBV19, the J gene TRBJ2-3, with D perhaps TRBD2 (5 bases). Deletions cut 8 bases from V and 0 bases from J, with 15 bases between. The CDR3 spans 15 residues. Germline V gene data show CDR1 as LNHDA and CDR2 as SQIVND (reference sequence). CDR3 nucleotide sequence: TGTGCCAGTTCCCTAAGCGGACGAAGCACAGATACGCAGTATTTT. Protein: CASSLSGRSTDTQYF.

This clone came up once. The chain carries TRBV7-9 and TRBJ1-5; 7 bases agree with TRBD1. Germline lookup yields CDR1 SEHNR and CDR2 FQNEAQ (reference sequence). There are 14 residues in the CDR3. V lost 8 bases and J lost 7; bases outside the gene matches: 11. In DNA form, the CDR3 reads TGTGCCAGCTCGCCCGGGACGACAGGGCAGCCCCAGCATTTT. Translating gives CASSPGTTGQPQHF.

This clone was detected once. The V call is TRBV5-4, the J call TRBJ2-7; maybe TRBD2 (6 bases). Trimming took off 1 base at V and 2 bases at J, with 10 bases between the two ends. This CDR3 region has 14 residues. CDR1 and CDR2 (germline): SGHNT, YYREEE (reference sequence). CDR3 residues: CASSLSGTPYEQYF. The CDR3 bases are TGTGCCAGCAGCTTGTCGGGGACTCCCTACGAGCAGTACTTC.

The CDR3 sequence is CASSDATGHNQPQHF. The CDR3 coding sequence is TGTGCCAGCAGTGACGCGACAGGCCACAATCAGCCCCAGCATTTT. The chain joins TRBV6-1 to TRBJ1-5, with a tentative D call TRBD1 (6 bases). Trimming removed 3 bases at V and 3 bases at J, with 12 bases between. The CDR3 covers 15 residues. Germline CDR1 MNHNS, CDR2 SASEGT.

This chain joins TRBV19 and TRBJ2-1; D possibly corresponds to TRBD2 (5 bases). Germline V gives CDR1 LNHDA, CDR2 SQIVND (reference sequence). The V end was cut by 4 bases, the J end by 4 bases, with 11 bases between. CDR3 length: 14 amino acids. CDR3 sequence: CASSTERGYNEQFF. In DNA, the CDR3 is TGTGCCAGTAGTACAGAAAGAGGGTACAATGAGCAGTTCTTC.

The chain combines TRBV30 with TRBJ1-2; D perhaps matches TRBD1 (5 bases). The germline V and J ends were trimmed by 1 base and 3 bases, with 9 bases remaining between them. Germline V gene data show CDR1 as GTSNPN and CDR2 as SVGIG (reference sequence). This CDR3 is 13 amino acids long. The CDR3 sequence: CAWSEQVDYGYTF. CDR3 coding DNA: TGTGCCTGGAGTGAACAGGTCGACTATGGCTACACCTTC.

The chain is built from TRBV19 and TRBJ2-1, with 9 bases fitting TRBD1. J gave up 5 bases and V 1 base, and 9 bases lay outside the gene matches. The CDR3 has 17 residues. CDR1 and CDR2 from the germline V gene are LNHDA and SQIVND (reference sequence). CDR3 in amino acids: CASSIGPGQGDNNEQFF. CDR3 bases: TGTGCCAGTAGTATAGGTCCGGGACAGGGTGACAACAATGAGCAGTTCTTC. Full variable domain (remainder filled in from reference TRBV19 and TRBJ2-1): DGGITQSPKYLFRKEGQNVTLSCEQNLNHDAMYWYRQDPGQGLRLIYYSQIVNDFQKGDIAEGYSVSREKKESFPLTVTSAQKNPTAFYLCASSIGPGQGDNNEQFFGPGTRLTVL.

This chain links TRBV9 with TRBJ1-2, with a possible D match to TRBD1 (6 bases). The V gene's germline CDR1 is SGDLS and CDR2 YYNGEE. The CDR3 covers 15 residues. V was cut by 0 bases and J by 2 bases, with 11 bases left in between. CDR3 in amino acids: CASSVEAGANYGYTF. Written as DNA, the CDR3 is TGTGCCAGCAGCGTAGAAGCAGGGGCAAACTATGGCTACACCTTC.

About this clone: Within the sample, other DNA sequences also encode this same CDR3. The CDR3 DNA reads TGTGCCACCTCTCGCACGATGTCAGCCTACGAGCAGTACTTC. It specifies CATSRTMSAYEQYF. This chain connects TRBV6-5 to TRBJ2-7; no reliable D call. The length of the CDR3 is 14 residues. Germline V CDR1 and CDR2: MNHEY, SVGAGI. Trimming cost V 10 bases and J 2 bases, with 18 bases left between them.

The count of this clone is one. The chain combines TRBV19 with TRBJ1-5; D is uncertain. In germline, CDR1 is LNHDA, CDR2 SQIVND (reference sequence). Trimming stripped 4 bases from V and 2 bases from J, with 15 bases between. The CDR3 is made up of 16 amino acids. This CDR3 is CASSTPWAEGNQPQHF. CDR3 sequence (DNA): TGTGCCAGTAGTACCCCGTGGGCGGAGGGCAATCAGCCCCAGCATTTT.

In DNA, the CDR3 is TGTGCCAGCAGTTACGCCGAGGGGGCGGGCGAGCAGTACTTC. Its translation is CASSYAEGAGEQYF. The gene calls are TRBV6-5 and TRBJ2-7; the match to TRBD1 covers 7 bases. Looked up from germline, CDR1 is MNHEY and CDR2 is SVGAGI. Losses at the gene ends were 2 bases for V and 6 bases for J; bases not matched to a gene: 7. This CDR3 has 14 amino acids.

The table lists this clone with a few counts. J is TRBJ1-2 and V is TRBV6-1; D gene ambiguous. The CDR3 has 13 residues. Germline values: CDR1 MNHNS, CDR2 SASEGT. V lost 3 bases and J lost 4, with 9 bases in between. The CDR3 DNA is TGTGCCAGCAGTGACTCTACGGTCTATGGCTACACCTTC. Protein product: CASSDSTVYGYTF.

CDR3 region: CASSVTGSGNTIYF. The CDR3 coding sequence is TGTGCCAGCAGCGTGACAGGGTCTGGAAACACCATATATTTT. The chain uses TRBV6-5 and TRBJ1-3, with 7 bases lining up with TRBD1. Per the germline V gene, CDR1 is MNHEY and CDR2 is SVGAGI. The CDR3 consists of 14 residues. The V and J ends lost 6 bases and 1 base, in that order; junction bases with no gene match: 3.

The CDR3 region is CASSVGTSGYEQYF. CDR3 bases: TGTGCCAGCAGCGTAGGGACTAGCGGCTACGAGCAGTACTTC. V and J are TRBV9 and TRBJ2-7; 10 bases match TRBD2. V lost 0 bases to trimming and J lost 3 bases; unmatched junction nucleotides: 0. CDR1 and CDR2 from the germline V gene are SGDLS and YYNGEE. This CDR3 is 14 amino acids long.

CDR3 coding DNA: TGTGCCATCGGGGGGGGATTAGGGACCGAGCAGTACTTC. Encoded protein: CAIGGGLGTEQYF. V usage is TRBV2 and J usage is TRBJ2-5, with TRBD2 identical over 8 bases. The J call may be wrong; the DNA end is better matched by TRBJ2-7. The CDR3 is 13 amino acids. The V gene's germline CDR1 is SNHLY and CDR2 FYNNEI.

The chain combines TRBV6-1 with TRBJ1-5; D is perhaps TRBD1 (5 bases). The germline V gene has CDR1 MNHNS and CDR2 SASEGT. Trimming cost V 7 bases and J 2 bases, with 12 bases left between them. The CDR3 contains 14 residues. DNA of the CDR3: TGTGCCAGCAATAGGGGCGCAGGCAATCAGCCCCAGCATTTT. This sequence encodes CASNRGAGNQPQHF.

The sample holds one count of this clone. The chain recombines TRBV6-1 with TRBJ2-7; tentatively, D is TRBD2 (5 bases). CDR1 and CDR2 from the germline V gene are MNHNS and SASEGT. CDR3 length equals 12 residues. The V end lost 6 bases, the J end lost 5 bases, and 11 bases lay between the germline ends. The CDR3 DNA reads as TGTGCCAGCAGGAGCGGCGTACACGAGCAGTACTTC. Its protein is CASRSGVHEQYF.

V gene TRBV5-1 combines with J gene TRBJ2-1; TRBD1 might be the D (6 bases). The V and J ends lost 4 bases and 9 bases respectively, with 14 bases between them. Germline V gene data show CDR1 as SGHRS and CDR2 as YFSETQ. The CDR3 is 13 residues long. DNA for the CDR3: TGCGCCAGCAGCGCCGACAGGCCTTTTGAGCAGTTCTTC. This codes for CASSADRPFEQFF. Supplemented by reference TRBV5-1 and TRBJ2-1, the full variable domain reads KAGVTQTPRYLIKTRGQQVTLSCSPISGHRSVSWYQQTPGQGLQFLFEYFSETQRNKGNFPGRFSGRQFSNSRSEMNVSTLELGDSALYLCASSADRPFEQFFGPGTRLTVL.

This chain links TRBV5-4 with TRBJ1-4; TRBD1 aligns across 7 bases. CDR1 is SGHNT, CDR2 YYREEE, per germline (reference sequence). The junction had 10 bases not matched to a gene; V was cut back by 4 bases and J by 13 bases. The CDR3 contains 13 residues. CDR3 nucleotide sequence: TGTGCCAGCAGCCGGGACCAGGGGACAGTACTGTTTTTT. Residues: CASSRDQGTVLFF. Variable domain in full (rest from reference TRBV5-4 and TRBJ1-4): ETGVTQSPTHLIKTRGQQVTLRCSSQSGHNTVSWYQQALGQGPQFIFQYYREEENGRGNFPPRFSGLQFPNYSSELNVNALELDDSALYLCASSRDQGTVLFFGSGTQLSVL.